The source of this T cell receptor (beta chain) is a study of blood T cell repertoires in COVID-19. Study-wide background: Samples came from the United States, Italy and Spain, spanning acute and convalescent COVID-19. T cells, B-cell-depleted T cells, or PBMCs supplied cDNA or gDNA.

The authors' processing: Amplification with reference gene primers provided the estimates of nucleated cell counts. Some clones are missing from TCRdb's copy, which holds only in-frame ones; the method was immunoSEQ multiplex PCR. Clonal size and the V and J genes are those of that table, whereas D and trimming came from the DNA. Of approximately 160,000 clones detected, 90% appear once; the ten largest clones hold 0.53%. This CDR3 is 15 amino acids long. With 5 bases clipped from V and 0 bases from J, the junction kept 4 bases outside the gene matches. Germline V gives CDR1 SGDLS, CDR2 YYNGEE. In this sample, this clone turned up once.

This sequence was found in a man aged 45-60 years with acute or convalescent COVID-19. V and J are TRBV9 and TRBJ2-3; 9 bases align to TRBD2. Source material: peripheral blood. As DNA, the CDR3 is TGTGCCAGCAGTCCTAGCGGGGTTAGCACAGATACGCAGTATTTT. Amino acid sequence: CASSPSGVSTDTQYF.